This TCR beta chain was sequenced for a study of T cells after yellow fever vaccination. In TCRdb, the 5' RACE reads were re-called with MiXCR into one record per CDR3 protein. The sample lists tens of thousands of distinct CDR3 sequences, roughly 7.3% occurring once. The CDR3 covers 15 residues. V lost 3 bases to trimming and J lost 4 bases; unmatched junction nucleotides: 10. Germline V lookup: CDR1 SQVTM, CDR2 ANQGSEA. This clonotype was picked up many times. The sample in question was CD8+ T cells sorted from PBMCs, obtained about 2 weeks after the first yellow fever vaccination. The chain has TRBV29-1 and TRBJ1-1; the match to TRBD1 covers 8 bases. The TCR comes from a young man who received the YFV17D yellow fever vaccine. The CDR3 bases are TGCAGCGTTGACTGGACACAGGGGGGAGGCACTGAAGCTTTCTTT. This gives the protein CSVDWTQGGGTEAFF.